The 20 T cell receptor beta chains given below trace back to one sample, sequenced in a study of regulatory T cells in long-lasting Graves disease. Time point noted: persistent/refractory GD, antithyroid drugs over 5 years with positive TRAb. Extracted RNA from PBMCs served as the source of the TCR library. Through Arm-PCR of CDR3 regions and iRepertoire HTBI primers, TCR beta libraries were built. TCRdb re-called the multiplex PCR reads through MiXCR, storing one row per CDR3 protein. Among approximately 400,000 distinct CDR3 sequences, roughly 25% were seen once, and the ten largest hold approximately 27%. The source was peripheral blood mononuclear cells (PBMCs), collected when the disease was refractory, from a patient treated with antithyroid drugs. The receptors stem from a woman aged 40 to 49 with Graves disease.

This clonotype was observed many times. This rearrangement joins TRBV27 to TRBJ2-7; D possibly uses TRBD1 or TRBD2 (6 bases each). CDR3 size: 15 residues. Germline V gene sequence: CDR1 MNHEY, CDR2 SMNVEV (reference sequence). The V and J ends lost 6 bases and 3 bases respectively, with 18 bases between them. Here the CDR3 DNA reads TGTGCCAGCAGCGTGCAGGGGCGGGGCCTCTACGAGCAGTACTTC. Translating it yields CASSVQGRGLYEQYF.

The J gene is TRBJ2-7, the V gene TRBV5-1; D is possibly TRBD1 or TRBD2 (5 bases each). V lost 0 bases and J 6 bases, leaving 16 bases between the germline ends. The CDR3 has 15 amino acids. The germline CDR1 and CDR2 sequences are SGHRS and YFSETQ. The CDR3: CASSLVGARAGEQYF. The DNA for the CDR3 is TGCGCCAGCAGCTTGGTAGGTGCCAGGGCGGGCGAGCAGTACTTC.

The chain recombines TRBV27 with TRBJ1-5, with a tentative D call TRBD1 (5 bases). V lost 2 bases to trimming and J lost 6 bases, with 11 bases between them. CDR1 and CDR2 from the germline V gene are MNHEY and SMNVEV (reference sequence). The CDR3 consists of 14 residues. CDR3 sequence reads: CASSLERGCQPQHF. The CDR3 coding sequence is TGTGCCAGCAGTTTAGAGCGGGGGTGTCAGCCCCAGCATTTT.

This clonotype was observed at least ten times. V and J are TRBV12-3 or TRBV12-4 and TRBJ2-5, with 7 bases that match TRBD2. J gave up 5 bases and V 5 bases, and 11 bases lay outside the gene matches. The CDR3 extends over 15 amino acids. The CDR3: CASSLRAGVGETQYF. In nucleotides, the CDR3 is TGTGCCAGCAGTCTCCGGGCGGGAGTGGGGGAGACCCAGTACTTC.

The V gene is TRBV6-1, the J gene TRBJ1-2; D gene ambiguous. The V end was cut by 5 bases, the J end by 4 bases, with 14 bases between. This CDR3 has 14 amino acids. Germline V lookup: CDR1 MNHNS, CDR2 SASEGT. CDR3 nucleotide sequence: TGTGCCAGCAGTCTCGCGCAGTCGGGCTATGGCTACACCTTC. Its translation: CASSLAQSGYGYTF.

The chain combines TRBV4-1 with TRBJ1-1; tentatively, D is TRBD1 (6 bases). The V gene's germline CDR1 is MGHRA and CDR2 YSYEKL. The CDR3 has 15 residues. With 2 bases removed from V and 8 bases from J, the gap between germline ends came to 18 bases. Here the CDR3 reads CASSQHGVTGTEAFF. CDR3 nucleotide sequence: TGCGCCAGCAGCCAACACGGCGTGACGGGGACAGAAGCTTTCTTT.

The chain carries TRBV9 and TRBJ2-5, with D hard to call. The CDR3 covers 14 residues. Looked up from germline, CDR1 is SGDLS and CDR2 is YYNGEE. V dropped 0 bases and J dropped 1 base, with 7 bases sitting between them. DNA of the CDR3: TGTGCCAGCAGCGTAGGACTGCCCCAAGAGACCCAGTACTTC. This codes for CASSVGLPQETQYF.

CDR3 amino acids: CASSQSAAGGNIQYF. The CDR3 nucleotides read TGTGCCAGCAGCCAGAGTGCGGCGGGGGGGAACATTCAGTACTTC. This chain joins TRBV5-5 and TRBJ2-4; TRBD2 matches at 9 bases. The V and J ends lost 4 bases and 7 bases, in that order; junction bases with no gene match: 9. The CDR3 sequence is 15 residues long. The germline gives CDR1 SGHKS, CDR2 YYEKEE (reference sequence).

The V and J genes are TRBV4-1 and TRBJ2-5; D may be TRBD1 (5 bases). Germline values: CDR1 MGHRA, CDR2 YSYEKL. V gave up 2 bases and J gave up 2 bases, with 9 bases separating them. The CDR3 sequence is 14 residues long. CDR3 loop: CASSQHGHQETQYF. The CDR3 DNA is TGCGCCAGCAGCCAACACGGACATCAAGAGACCCAGTACTTC.

Regarding this clonotype: Because the CDR3's place on the DNA is in doubt, the DNA is left out and the CDR3 is given as listed by TCRdb. The chain links TRBV6-2 or TRBV6-3 to TRBJ2-5; the table names TRBD1, a call not compared with the DNA. From its first to its last residue, the CDR3 has 15 amino acids. The V gene's germline CDR1 is MNHEY and CDR2 SVGEGT. This chain's CDR3 is CASTFASGTQETQCF.

The table lists this clonotype with many counts. The rearrangement uses TRBV29-1 and TRBJ2-2; 7 positions agree with TRBD1. After removal of 7 bases from V and 2 bases from J, the junction contained 7 bases not matched to a gene. CDR1 and CDR2 (germline): SQVTM, ANQGSEA. The CDR3 has 14 residues. The CDR3 DNA sequence: TGCAGCGCCGAGAGACAGGGTAACACCGGGGAGCTGTTTTTT. Translated, it gives CSAERQGNTGELFF.

This clonotype was detected ten times or more. V gene TRBV5-1 combines with J gene TRBJ1-2; 9 nucleotides agree with TRBD1. Germline V gene sequence: CDR1 SGHRS, CDR2 YFSETQ. With 0 bases clipped from V and 2 bases from J, the junction kept 2 bases outside the gene matches. The CDR3 runs to 15 residues. The DNA for the CDR3 is TGCGCCAGCAGCTTGGAGGACAGGGGAAACTATGGCTACACCTTC. Its translation is CASSLEDRGNYGYTF. Full variable domain (outside the CDR3, taken from reference TRBV5-1 and TRBJ1-2): KAGVTQTPRYLIKTRGQQVTLSCSPISGHRSVSWYQQTPGQGLQFLFEYFSETQRNKGNFPGRFSGRQFSNSRSEMNVSTLELGDSALYLCASSLEDRGNYGYTFGSGTRLTVV.

This clonotype occurred many times. This sequence joins TRBV2 and TRBJ1-2, with a tentative D call TRBD1 (5 bases). The germline V and J ends were trimmed by 1 base and 2 bases, with 8 bases remaining between them. This CDR3 is built from 14 residues. Germline CDR1 and CDR2: SNHLY and FYNNEI. The CDR3 nucleotides are TGTGCCAGCAGTGAAGAGGGGCGCAACTATGGCTACACCTTC. Its protein product is CASSEEGRNYGYTF. The full variable domain, in which reference TRBV2 and TRBJ1-2 provide the parts outside the CDR3, is EPEVTQTPSHQVTQMGQEVILRCVPISNHLYFYWYRQILGQKVEFLVSFYNNEISEKSEIFDDQFSVERPDGSNFTLKIRSTKLEDSAMYFCASSEEGRNYGYTFGSGTRLTVV.

The CDR3 protein is CASSLTGGQRTYEQYF. The CDR3 DNA sequence: TGTGCCAGCAGCCTTACGGGAGGCCAGCGGACCTACGAGCAGTACTTC. The chain joins TRBV7-9 to TRBJ2-7; TRBD2 matches 7 bases. Germline loops: CDR1 SEHNR, CDR2 FQNEAQ (reference sequence). This CDR3 region has 16 residues. Trimming took 5 bases from V and 2 from J; bases not matched to a gene: 12.

This clonotype has ten or more counts. The V and J genes are TRBV10-1 and TRBJ2-1; 15 bases align to TRBD2. V dropped 3 bases and J dropped 4; count of bases not matched to a gene: 1. Germline assignment: CDR1 WNHNN and CDR2 SYGVQD (reference sequence). CDR3 length: 16 residues. This chain's CDR3 is CASSDGTSGRYNEQFF. CDR3 DNA sequence: TGCGCCAGCAGTGATGGGACTAGCGGGAGGTACAATGAGCAGTTCTTC.

V and J are TRBV3-1 and TRBJ1-2; unclear D gene. Per germline, CDR1 LGHDT and CDR2 YNNKEL (reference sequence). V was cut by 2 bases and J by 0 bases, with 7 bases left in between. The CDR3 has 14 residues. CDR3 coding DNA: TGTGCCAGCAGCCAAAGTACCCCTAACTATGGCTACACCTTC. Its translation is CASSQSTPNYGYTF.

V and J are TRBV12-3 or TRBV12-4 and TRBJ2-3, with D possibly TRBD2 on 5 matching bases. The CDR3 totals 16 residues. The V and J ends lost 5 bases and 2 bases respectively, with 17 bases between them. The chain's CDR3 is CASSRLLWEHTDTQYF. CDR3 sequence (DNA): TGTGCCAGCAGTCGCTTGCTGTGGGAGCACACAGATACGCAGTATTTT.

Ten or more counts support this clonotype. The chain employs TRBV6-1 and TRBJ2-7; D gene unclear. The V gene lost 7 bases and the J gene lost 4 bases, with 8 bases spanning the gap. The germline gives CDR1 MNHNS, CDR2 SASEGT. The CDR3 spans 11 residues. CDR3 nucleotides: TGTGCCAGCATAGAGAATTACGAGCAGTACTTC. Amino acids: CASIENYEQYF.

This clonotype has just a few counts. V gene TRBV27 combines with J gene TRBJ2-3; D tentatively fits TRBD1 or TRBD2 (5 bases each). Per germline, CDR1 MNHEY and CDR2 SMNVEV (reference sequence). This CDR3 spans 14 amino acids. The ends were cut back, 3 bases at V and 5 bases at J, with 12 bases in the middle. CDR3 coding DNA: TGTGCCAGCAGTTTCAGGGACCCGAGAGATACGCAGTATTTT. Translating it yields CASSFRDPRDTQYF.

This clonotype appeared many times. The V and J genes are TRBV10-3 and TRBJ1-4; 7 bases align to TRBD1. V shed 11 bases, J shed 3 bases, and the junction held 6 bases outside the gene matches. The CDR3 totals 13 residues. Germline CDR1 ENHRY, CDR2 SYGVKD. In nucleotides, the CDR3 is TGTGCCGTTAGGGGGCTGGCTAATGAAAAACTGTTTTTT. Translation gives CAVRGLANEKLFF.